This TCR beta chain was recovered during a study of T-cell reconstitution after alpha-beta-depleted transplantation in children. Concerning this clonotype itself: The antigen remains undetermined. One end of the junction is discordant with germline, which a read error may explain.

Unique molecular identifiers were used in preparing the TCRbeta library. TCRdb passed the PCR reads through MiXCR, listing each CDR3 protein once. The sample lists 670,000 or so distinct CDR3 sequences, around 13% occurring once. Germline assignment: CDR1 LNHDA and CDR2 SQIVND (reference sequence). This CDR3 is built from 13 residues. Findings of the study overall: It was reported that alpha-beta T cells came from several hundred expanded graft clones (about two months after transplant). At one year after transplant, newly produced T cells mostly accounted for T-cell counts and diversity. Surviving thymic progenitors and recipient T cells were the source of high TCRbeta diversity at day 60 in some patients.

The sample in question was PBMCs, obtained before TCRalphabeta/CD19-depleted stem cell transplant. V is TRBV19 and J is TRBJ1-2; D is ambiguous. The sequence derives from a girl aged 2 to 9 with congenital amegakaryocytic thrombocytopenia, due to receive a stem cell transplant. The DNA of the CDR3 is TGTGCCAGTAGTATCGTGCTTAACTATGGCGACACCTTC. Protein: CASSIVLNYGDTF.